This T cell receptor (beta chain) stems from a study of prognosis after radiotherapy for stage I lung cancer (dated by TCRdb to 2020 to 2022). Broadly, across the study: Roughly 20 stage I NSCLC patients were enrolled in Nanjing, China, between early 2018 and January 2019. Newly diagnosed primary stage I lung tumors were found in some 13 patients, while oligometastatic NSCLC after surgical resection of the primary tumor was found in a few. Every patient was regarded as medically inoperable, because of comorbidities in approximately 12 cases and refusal of surgery in over five cases. The cohort comprised 10 to 15 men and several women with a median age of 74.5 years, ranging from roughly 50 to 85 years. Squamous cell carcinoma histology was identified in 6 or 7 patients, and adenocarcinoma histology was identified in about a dozen patients. SBRT was delivered in 3 to 5 fractions with a biologically effective dose of at least 100 Gy, and image-guided IMRT or VMAT was used for delivery. In every patient, SBRT was given without any concurrent therapy. Distant metastases were developed by four of the 19 patients after SBRT, at a median of about seven months, whereas no significant progression was observed in the other 15 patients. Peripheral blood TCR beta repertoires were profiled in stage I NSCLC patients before and after stereotactic body radiotherapy, and the study then linked these repertoires to distant failure. A total of approximately 40 blood samples from roughly 20 patients were sequenced, with one sample obtained before and one obtained after SBRT for each patient.

What the research found in general, with its limitations: Tumor specificity of expanded TCR clones was not determined. No adjustment for multiple comparisons was applied to any of the reported P values. Differences by metastasis status were reportedly seen in TRBV and TRBJ usage frequencies, involving two V genes at baseline and, after SBRT, several V genes and two J genes. The study was limited by the small cohort and short follow-up, and independent validation of the study findings is required. Unique TCR clone counts fell after SBRT (median around 11,000 before versus several thousand after; Wilcoxon paired P=0.011). Post-SBRT Shannon entropy and its change from baseline were lower in patients who developed distant metastases; baseline Shannon entropy was not associated with metastases.

At least ten counts were recorded for this clonotype. The antigen this receptor binds is unknown. Per-base qualities were not stored, and no clone one base away is much larger. Taken from cysteine to phenylalanine, the CDR3 has 18 residues. Here the CDR3 DNA is all that survives: 54 bases in frame from base 1. V ends up 1 base short and J 1 base short, with an unmatched junction base count of 8. Via the germline V gene, CDR1 is MNHNS and CDR2 SASEGT. All patients had node-negative disease on CT and PET/CT, and none had a history of other malignancies or prior chemotherapy or radiotherapy. At each of two time points, six milliliters of peripheral venous blood were collected into EDTA tubes. PBMCs were isolated by Ficoll-Paque Plus density-gradient centrifugation. Samples were stored at -80°C immediately after collection until analysis. Two rounds of multiplex PCR were used to amplify the TCR beta CDR3 region from genomic DNA. The first PCR round used primers specific to each TRBV and TRBJ gene, with sequences filed in Chinese patent CN105087789A. Universal primers were used in the second round of PCR. The Roche High Pure PCR Template Preparation Kit was used to extract genomic DNA from the frozen PBMCs. Libraries were sequenced paired-end with 151 bp reads on an Illumina HiSeq 3000. In the authors' own workflow: CutAdapt was used to discard raw reads that did not contain the multiplex PCR primer sequences. Using PEAR, the high-quality paired reads were merged into contigs. MiXCR assigned TRB V, D and J gene segments to each contig by aligning to reference sequences. To remove sequencing errors, CDR3 sequences were clustered according to base quality and sequence similarity. Shannon entropy, normalized by the natural log of the productive TCR sequence number, served as the measure of diversity. To get clonality, Shannon entropy was divided by the natural log of the number of unique clonotypes, and that result was subtracted from one. Using the Youden index from ROC curves, the researchers picked the repertoire-metric cut-offs for progression-free survival, and all analyses were carried out in R 3.5.3. Starting from the raw public reads, TCRdb applied fastp trimming at Q25, assembled clones with MiXCR and retained in-frame beta chains. Rows merge per CDR3 protein into single entries with the most common DNA and genes. The authors' filters were not applied to this entry. The sample table holds some 25,000 distinct CDR3 sequences, of which roughly 40% were seen once. The top ten clonotypes cover 62% of the sample.

This sequence uses TRBV6-1 and TRBJ2-5; 11 bases in between match TRBD2. The material was PBMCs, obtained before or after stereotactic body radiation therapy (not recorded which). The clonotype originates from a donor of 50 years or more with non-small cell lung cancer. The nucleotide sequence reads as follows: TGTGCCAGCAGTGAAGGGCTAGCGGGAGGCTACCGCCAAGAGACCCAGTACTTC. This gives the protein CASSEGLAGGYRQETQYF.